This TCR beta chain was sequenced during a study of cytomegalovirus exposure and HLA in healthy donors. Regarding the study as a whole: Analysis was carried out at a later point, and it linked a missense DCLRE1C variant to TCR beta V- and J-gene trimming. As was reported, the classifier diagnosed cytomegalovirus status with high specificity and sensitivity.

Note on this clone: The antigen remains undetermined.

Primers for the PCR totalled 60 Vbeta and 13 Jbeta. Libraries were prepared by immunoSEQ multiplex PCR; TCRdb keeps only in-frame clonotypes and omits some of them. Of under 55,000 clones in the sample, approximately 73% were seen once. The CDR3 contains 14 residues. Trimming took off 2 bases at V and 5 bases at J, with 12 bases between the two ends. Per germline, CDR1 LGHNA and CDR2 YNFKEQ. The sequenced material came from PBMCs. The clonotype comes from a man aged 18 to 30 in good health and CMV-seronegative. The gene calls are TRBV4-2 and TRBJ2-5, with D hard to call. The CDR3 spells CASSQSTLEETQYF. In DNA form, the CDR3 reads TGTGCCAGCAGCCAATCGACTCTTGAGGAGACCCAGTACTTC.